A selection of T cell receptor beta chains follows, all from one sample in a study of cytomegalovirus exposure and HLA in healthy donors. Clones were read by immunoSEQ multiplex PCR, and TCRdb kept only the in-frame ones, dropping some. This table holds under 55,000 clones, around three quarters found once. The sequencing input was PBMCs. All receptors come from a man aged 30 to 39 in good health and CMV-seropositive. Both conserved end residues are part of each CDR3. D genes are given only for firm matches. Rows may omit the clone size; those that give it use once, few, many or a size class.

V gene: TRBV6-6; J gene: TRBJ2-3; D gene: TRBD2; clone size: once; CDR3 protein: CASSSGLAEADTQYF; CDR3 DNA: TGTGCCAGCAGTTCTGGACTAGCCGAGGCAGATACGCAGTATTTT
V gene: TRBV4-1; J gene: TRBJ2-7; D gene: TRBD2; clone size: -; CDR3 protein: CASSGHGGGEPEQYF; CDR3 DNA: TGCGCCAGCAGCGGACACGGCGGGGGTGAACCTGAGCAGTACTTC
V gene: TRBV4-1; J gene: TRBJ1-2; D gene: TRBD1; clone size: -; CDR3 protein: CASSQGGGANYGYTF; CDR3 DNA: TGCGCCAGCAGCCAAGGAGGGGGCGCTAACTATGGCTACACCTTC
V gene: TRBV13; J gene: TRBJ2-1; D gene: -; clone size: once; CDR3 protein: CASSLAGLQGNEQFF; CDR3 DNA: TGTGCCAGCAGCTTAGCGGGACTCCAGGGCAATGAGCAGTTCTTC
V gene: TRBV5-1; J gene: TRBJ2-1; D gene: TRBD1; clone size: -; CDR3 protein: CASSLGGQGYNEQFF; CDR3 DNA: TGCGCCAGCAGCTTGGGGGGACAGGGCTACAATGAGCAGTTCTTC
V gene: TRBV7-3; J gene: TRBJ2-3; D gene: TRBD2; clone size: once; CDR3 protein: CASSPSGGGDTQYF; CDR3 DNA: TGTGCCAGCAGCCCTAGCGGGGGGGGAGATACGCAGTATTTT
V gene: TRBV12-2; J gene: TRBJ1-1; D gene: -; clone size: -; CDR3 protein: CASRLLNGHRGNTEAFF; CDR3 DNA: TGTGCAAGTCGCTTATTAAATGGGCACAGGGGGAACACTGAAGCTTTCTTT
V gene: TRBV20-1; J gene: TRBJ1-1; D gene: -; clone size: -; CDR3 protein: CSAPRDTEAFF; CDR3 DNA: TGCAGTGCCCCCCGGGACACTGAAGCTTTCTTT
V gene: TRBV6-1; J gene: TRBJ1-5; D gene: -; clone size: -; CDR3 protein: CASTRDGGNQPQHF; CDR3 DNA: TGTGCCAGCACCCGGGACGGAGGGAATCAGCCCCAGCATTTT
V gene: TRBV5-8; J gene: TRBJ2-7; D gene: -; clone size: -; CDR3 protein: CASSRQGQSKSYEQYF; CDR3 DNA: TGTGCCAGCAGCCGACAAGGACAGAGCAAATCCTACGAGCAGTACTTC
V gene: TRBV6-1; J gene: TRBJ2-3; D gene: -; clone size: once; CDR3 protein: CASSERRDSITDTQYF; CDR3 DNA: TGTGCCAGCAGTGAAAGACGGGACTCTATTACGGATACGCAGTATTTT
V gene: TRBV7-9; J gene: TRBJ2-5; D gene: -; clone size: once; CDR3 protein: CASSFDRQAWVTQYF; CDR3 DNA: TGTGCCAGCAGCTTTGATCGGCAGGCCTGGGTTACCCAGTACTTC
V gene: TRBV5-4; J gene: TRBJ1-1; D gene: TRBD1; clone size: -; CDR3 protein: CASSRGTDLNTEAFF; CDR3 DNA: TGTGCCAGCAGCCGAGGGACAGACCTGAACACTGAAGCTTTCTTT
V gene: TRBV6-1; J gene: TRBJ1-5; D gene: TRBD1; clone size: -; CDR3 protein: CASTPTGTNQPQHF; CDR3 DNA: TGTGCCAGCACCCCGACAGGGACCAATCAGCCCCAGCATTTT
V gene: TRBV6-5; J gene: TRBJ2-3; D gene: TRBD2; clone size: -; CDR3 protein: CASGSGSTQYF; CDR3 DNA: TGTGCCAGCGGAAGCGGGAGTACGCAGTATTTT
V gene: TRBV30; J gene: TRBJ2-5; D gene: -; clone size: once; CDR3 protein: CAWSPRGETQYF; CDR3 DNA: TGTGCCTGGAGTCCGAGGGGGGAGACCCAGTACTTC
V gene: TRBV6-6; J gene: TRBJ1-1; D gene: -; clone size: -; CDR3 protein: CASSLPTENTEAFF; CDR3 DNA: TGTGCCAGCAGCCTACCGACAGAGAACACTGAAGCTTTCTTT
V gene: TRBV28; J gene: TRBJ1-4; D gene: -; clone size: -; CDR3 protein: CASSRGWEWEKLFF; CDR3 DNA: TGTGCCAGCAGCCGAGGGTGGGAGTGGGAAAAACTGTTTTTT
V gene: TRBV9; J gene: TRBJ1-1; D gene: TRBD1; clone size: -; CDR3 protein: CASSVAWDSRVSEAFF; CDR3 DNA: TGTGCCAGCAGCGTAGCCTGGGACAGTCGGGTCTCTGAAGCTTTCTTT
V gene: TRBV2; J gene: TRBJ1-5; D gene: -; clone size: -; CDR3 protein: CASSDRTANQPQHF; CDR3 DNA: TGTGCCAGCAGTGACCGGACAGCGAATCAGCCCCAGCATTTT
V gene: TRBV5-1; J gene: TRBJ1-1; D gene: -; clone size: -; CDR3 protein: CASSSYSNTEAFF; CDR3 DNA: TGCGCCAGCAGCTCTTATTCGAACACTGAAGCTTTCTTT
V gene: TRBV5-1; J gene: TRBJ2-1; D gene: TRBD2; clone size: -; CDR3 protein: CASSPSGLAGIYNEQFF; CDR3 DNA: TGCGCCAGCAGCCCGTCCGGCCTAGCGGGGATCTACAATGAGCAGTTCTTC
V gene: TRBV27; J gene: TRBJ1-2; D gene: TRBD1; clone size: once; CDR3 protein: CASSLDRVHSANYGYTF; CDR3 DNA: TGTGCCAGCAGTTTGGACAGGGTACATTCGGCTAACTATGGCTACACCTTC